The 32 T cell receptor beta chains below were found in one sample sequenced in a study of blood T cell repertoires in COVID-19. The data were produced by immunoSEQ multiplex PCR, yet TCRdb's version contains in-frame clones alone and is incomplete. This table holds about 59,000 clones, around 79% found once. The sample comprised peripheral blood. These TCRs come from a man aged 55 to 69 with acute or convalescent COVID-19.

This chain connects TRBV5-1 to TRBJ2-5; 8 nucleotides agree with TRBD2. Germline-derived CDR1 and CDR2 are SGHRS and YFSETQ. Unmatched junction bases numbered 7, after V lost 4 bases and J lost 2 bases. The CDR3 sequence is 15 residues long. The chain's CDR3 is CASSPPLAGQETQYF. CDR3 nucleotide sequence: TGCGCCAGCAGCCCCCCTCTAGCGGGTCAAGAGACCCAGTACTTC.

CDR3: CASRDIRTNYGYTF. DNA for the CDR3: TGTGCCAGCCGAGATATACGAACTAACTATGGCTACACCTTC. This chain connects TRBV2 to TRBJ1-2; no firm D call. With 8 bases removed from V and 0 bases from J, the gap between germline ends came to 13 bases. Germline V gene lookup returns CDR1 SNHLY and CDR2 FYNNEI. This CDR3 region has 14 residues.

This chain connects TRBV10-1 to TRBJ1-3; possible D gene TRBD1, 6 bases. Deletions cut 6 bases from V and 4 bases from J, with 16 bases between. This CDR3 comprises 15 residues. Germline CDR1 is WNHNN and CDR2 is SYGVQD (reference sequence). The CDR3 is CASSALGQSGNTIYF. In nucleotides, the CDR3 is TGCGCCAGCAGCGCCTTAGGACAGTCGGGAAACACCATATATTTT.

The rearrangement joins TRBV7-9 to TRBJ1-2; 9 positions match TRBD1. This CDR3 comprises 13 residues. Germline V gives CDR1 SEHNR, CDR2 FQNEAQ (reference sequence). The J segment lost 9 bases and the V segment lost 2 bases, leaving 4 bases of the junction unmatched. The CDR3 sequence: CASSLIGQGSYTF. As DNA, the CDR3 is TGTGCCAGCAGCTTAATTGGACAGGGGAGCTACACCTTC.

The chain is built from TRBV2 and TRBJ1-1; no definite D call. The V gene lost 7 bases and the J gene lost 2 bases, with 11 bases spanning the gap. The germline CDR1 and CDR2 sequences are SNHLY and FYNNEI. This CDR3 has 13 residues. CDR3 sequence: CASKRGANTEAFF. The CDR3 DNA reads TGTGCCAGCAAACGAGGAGCTAACACTGAAGCTTTCTTT.

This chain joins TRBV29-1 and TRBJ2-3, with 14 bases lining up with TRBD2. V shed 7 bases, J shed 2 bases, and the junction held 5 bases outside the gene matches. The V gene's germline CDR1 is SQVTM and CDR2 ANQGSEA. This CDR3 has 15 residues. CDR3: CSGMGLAGVTDTQYF. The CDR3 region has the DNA TGCAGCGGAATGGGACTAGCGGGAGTCACAGATACGCAGTATTTT.

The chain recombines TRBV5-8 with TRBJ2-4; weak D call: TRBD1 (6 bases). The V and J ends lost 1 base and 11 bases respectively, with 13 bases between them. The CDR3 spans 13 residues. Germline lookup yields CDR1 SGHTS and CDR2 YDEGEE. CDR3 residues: CASSLNLQGVQYF. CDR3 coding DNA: TGTGCCAGCAGCTTGAATTTACAGGGTGTTCAGTACTTC.

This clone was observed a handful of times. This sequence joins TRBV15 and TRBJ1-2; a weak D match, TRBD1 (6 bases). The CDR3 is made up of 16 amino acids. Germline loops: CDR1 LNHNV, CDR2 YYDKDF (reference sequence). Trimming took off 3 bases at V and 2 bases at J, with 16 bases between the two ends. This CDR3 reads CATSRYPGGANYGYTF. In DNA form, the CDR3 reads TGTGCCACCAGCAGGTACCCGGGGGGGGCCAACTATGGCTACACCTTC.

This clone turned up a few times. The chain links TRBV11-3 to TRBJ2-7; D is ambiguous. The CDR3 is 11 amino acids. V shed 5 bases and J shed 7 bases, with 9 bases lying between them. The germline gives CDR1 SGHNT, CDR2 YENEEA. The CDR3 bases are TGTGCCAGCAGCCACCTCGGGGAGCAGTACTTC. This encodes CASSHLGEQYF.

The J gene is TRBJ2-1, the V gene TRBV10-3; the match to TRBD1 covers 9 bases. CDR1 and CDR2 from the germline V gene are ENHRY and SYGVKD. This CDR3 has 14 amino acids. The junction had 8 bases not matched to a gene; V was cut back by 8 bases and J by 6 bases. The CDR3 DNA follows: TGTGCCATCCAAGATGACAGGGGGTCCAATGAGCAGTTCTTC. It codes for CAIQDDRGSNEQFF.

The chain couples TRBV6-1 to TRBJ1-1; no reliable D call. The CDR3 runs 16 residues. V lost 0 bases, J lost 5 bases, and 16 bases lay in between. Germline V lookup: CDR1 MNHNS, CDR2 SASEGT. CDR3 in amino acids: CASSEALLRDGTEAFF. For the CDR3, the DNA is TGTGCCAGCAGTGAAGCGCTTCTGCGGGATGGAACTGAAGCTTTCTTT.

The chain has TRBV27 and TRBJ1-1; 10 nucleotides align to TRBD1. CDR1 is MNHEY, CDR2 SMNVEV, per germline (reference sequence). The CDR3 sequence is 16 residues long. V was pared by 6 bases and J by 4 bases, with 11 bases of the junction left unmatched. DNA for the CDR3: TGTGCCAGCAGGGGGGGGACAGGGGTCGTCAGCACTGAAGCTTTCTTT. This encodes CASRGGTGVVSTEAFF.

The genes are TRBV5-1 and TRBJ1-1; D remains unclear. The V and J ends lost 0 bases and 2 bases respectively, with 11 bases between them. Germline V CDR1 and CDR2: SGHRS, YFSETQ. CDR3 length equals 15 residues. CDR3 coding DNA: TGCGCCAGCAGCTTGGCCGCGACATATAACACTGAAGCTTTCTTT. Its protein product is CASSLAATYNTEAFF.

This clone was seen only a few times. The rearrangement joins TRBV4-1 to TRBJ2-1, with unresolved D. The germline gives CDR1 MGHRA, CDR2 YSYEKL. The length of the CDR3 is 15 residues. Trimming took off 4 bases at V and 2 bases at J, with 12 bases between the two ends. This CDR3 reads CASSPELSTYNEQFF. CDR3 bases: TGCGCCAGCAGCCCTGAGCTGTCAACCTACAATGAGCAGTTCTTC.

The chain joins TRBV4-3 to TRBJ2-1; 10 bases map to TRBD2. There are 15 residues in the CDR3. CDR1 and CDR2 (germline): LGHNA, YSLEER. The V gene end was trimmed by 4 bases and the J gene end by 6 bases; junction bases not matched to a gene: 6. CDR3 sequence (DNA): TGCGCCAGCAGCCTCTTAGCGGGAGGCCCCAATGAGCAGTTCTTC. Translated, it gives CASSLLAGGPNEQFF.

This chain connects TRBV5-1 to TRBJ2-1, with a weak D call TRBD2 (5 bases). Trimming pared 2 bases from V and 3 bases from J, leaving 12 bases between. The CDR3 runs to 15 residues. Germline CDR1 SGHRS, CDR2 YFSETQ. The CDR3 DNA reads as TGCGCCAGCAGCTTCTCAGCGGACCTCTACAATGAGCAGTTCTTC. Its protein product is CASSFSADLYNEQFF. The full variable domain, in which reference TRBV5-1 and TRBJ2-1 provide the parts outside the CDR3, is KAGVTQTPRYLIKTRGQQVTLSCSPISGHRSVSWYQQTPGQGLQFLFEYFSETQRNKGNFPGRFSGRQFSNSRSEMNVSTLELGDSALYLCASSFSADLYNEQFFGPGTRLTVL.

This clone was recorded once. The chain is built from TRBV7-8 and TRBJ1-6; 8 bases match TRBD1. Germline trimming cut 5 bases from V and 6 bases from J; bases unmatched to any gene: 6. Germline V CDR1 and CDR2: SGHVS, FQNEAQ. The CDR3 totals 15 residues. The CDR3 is CASSPRTGINSPLHF. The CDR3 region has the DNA TGTGCCAGCAGCCCGCGGACAGGGATTAATTCACCCCTCCACTTT.

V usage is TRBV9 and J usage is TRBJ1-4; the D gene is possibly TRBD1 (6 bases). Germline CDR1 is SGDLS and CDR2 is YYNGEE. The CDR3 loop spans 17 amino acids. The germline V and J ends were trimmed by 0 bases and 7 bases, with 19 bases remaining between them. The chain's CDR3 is CASSVGQGKARSEKLFF. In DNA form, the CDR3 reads TGTGCCAGCAGCGTAGGGCAGGGGAAGGCGCGGAGTGAAAAACTGTTTTTT.

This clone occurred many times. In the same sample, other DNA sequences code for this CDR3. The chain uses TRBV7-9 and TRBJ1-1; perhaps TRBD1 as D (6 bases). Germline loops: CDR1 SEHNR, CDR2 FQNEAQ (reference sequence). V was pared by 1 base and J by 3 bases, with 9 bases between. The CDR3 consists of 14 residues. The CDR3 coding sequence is TGTGCCAGCAGCTTAGTTGCAGGGGACACTGAAGCTTTCTTT. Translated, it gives CASSLVAGDTEAFF.

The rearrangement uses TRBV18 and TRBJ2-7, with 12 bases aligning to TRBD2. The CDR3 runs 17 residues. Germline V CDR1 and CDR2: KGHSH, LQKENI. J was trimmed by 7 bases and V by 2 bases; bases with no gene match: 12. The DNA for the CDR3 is TGTGCCAGCTCACCAAGACTAGCGGGAGCTACCGGGGGGGAGCAGTACTTC. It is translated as CASSPRLAGATGGEQYF.

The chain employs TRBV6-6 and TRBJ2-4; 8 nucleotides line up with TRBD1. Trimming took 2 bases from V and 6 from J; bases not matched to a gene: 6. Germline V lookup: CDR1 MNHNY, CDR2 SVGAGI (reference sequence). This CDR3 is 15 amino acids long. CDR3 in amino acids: CASSYGDRRLNIQYF. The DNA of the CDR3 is TGTGCCAGCAGTTACGGGGACAGGCGGTTAAACATTCAGTACTTC.

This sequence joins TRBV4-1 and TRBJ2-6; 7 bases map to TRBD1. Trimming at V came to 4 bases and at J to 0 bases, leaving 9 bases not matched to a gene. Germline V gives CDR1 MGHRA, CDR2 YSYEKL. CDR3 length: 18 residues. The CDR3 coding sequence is TGCGCCAGCAGCCCTAGGGTGACAGGGCCCTCTGGGGCCAACGTCCTGACTTTC. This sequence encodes CASSPRVTGPSGANVLTF.

In DNA, the CDR3 is TGTGCCATCAGTGAGTCGGGGGGGACTAACTATGGCTACACCTTC. It yields the protein CAISESGGTNYGYTF. The gene calls are TRBV10-3 and TRBJ1-2; TRBD1 might be the D (5 bases). Trimming shortened V by 0 bases and J by 0 bases, and 8 bases separated the two germline ends. This CDR3 is built from 15 residues. The germline gives CDR1 ENHRY, CDR2 SYGVKD.

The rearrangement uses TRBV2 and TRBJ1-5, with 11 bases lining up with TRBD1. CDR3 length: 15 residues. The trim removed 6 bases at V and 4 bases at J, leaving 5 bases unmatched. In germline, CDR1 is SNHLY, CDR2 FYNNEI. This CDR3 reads CASRVGTGGNQPQHF. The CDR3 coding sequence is TGTGCCAGCAGAGTCGGGACAGGGGGAAATCAGCCCCAGCATTTT.

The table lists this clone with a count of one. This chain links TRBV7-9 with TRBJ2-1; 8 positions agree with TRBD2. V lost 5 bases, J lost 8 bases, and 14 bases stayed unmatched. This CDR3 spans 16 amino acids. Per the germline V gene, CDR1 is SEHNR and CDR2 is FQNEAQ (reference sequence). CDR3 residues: CASSPDTRTSWDEQFF. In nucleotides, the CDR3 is TGTGCCAGCAGCCCCGACACGAGGACTAGCTGGGATGAGCAGTTCTTC.

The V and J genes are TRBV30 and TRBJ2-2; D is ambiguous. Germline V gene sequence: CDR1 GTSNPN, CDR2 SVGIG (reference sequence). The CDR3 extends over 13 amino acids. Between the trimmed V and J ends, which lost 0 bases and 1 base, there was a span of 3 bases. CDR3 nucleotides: TGTGCCTGGAGTGTACAGAACACCGGGGAGCTGTTTTTT. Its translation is CAWSVQNTGELFF.

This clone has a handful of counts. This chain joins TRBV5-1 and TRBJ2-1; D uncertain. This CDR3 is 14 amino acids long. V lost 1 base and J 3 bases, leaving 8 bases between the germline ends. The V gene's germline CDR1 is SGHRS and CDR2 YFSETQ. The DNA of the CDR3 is TGCGCCAGCAGCTTGTATGCCGGCTACAATGAGCAGTTCTTC. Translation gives CASSLYAGYNEQFF.

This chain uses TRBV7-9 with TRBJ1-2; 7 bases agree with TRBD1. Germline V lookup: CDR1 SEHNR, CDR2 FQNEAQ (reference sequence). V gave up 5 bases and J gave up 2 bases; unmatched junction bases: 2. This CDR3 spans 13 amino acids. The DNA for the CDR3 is TGTGCCAGCAGCCCACAGGGGAACTATGGCTACACCTTC. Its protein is CASSPQGNYGYTF.

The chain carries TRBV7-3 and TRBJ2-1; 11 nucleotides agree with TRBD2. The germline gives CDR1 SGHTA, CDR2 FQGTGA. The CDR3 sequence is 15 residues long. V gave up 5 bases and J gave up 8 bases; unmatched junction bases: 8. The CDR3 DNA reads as TGTGCCAGCAGCCGCCCGGGACTAGCGGTCCATGAGCAGTTCTTC. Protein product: CASSRPGLAVHEQFF.

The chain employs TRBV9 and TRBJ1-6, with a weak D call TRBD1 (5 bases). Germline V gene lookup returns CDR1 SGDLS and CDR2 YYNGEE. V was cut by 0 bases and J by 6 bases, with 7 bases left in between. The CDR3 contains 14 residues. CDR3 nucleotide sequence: TGTGCCAGCAGCGTAGATAGGGGTAATTCACCCCTCCACTTT. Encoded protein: CASSVDRGNSPLHF. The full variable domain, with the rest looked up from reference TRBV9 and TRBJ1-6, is DSGVTQTPKHLITATGQRVTLRCSPRSGDLSVYWYQQSLDQGLQFLIQYYNGEERAKGNILERFSAQQFPDLHSELNLSSLELGDSALYFCASSVDRGNSPLHFGNGTRLTVT.

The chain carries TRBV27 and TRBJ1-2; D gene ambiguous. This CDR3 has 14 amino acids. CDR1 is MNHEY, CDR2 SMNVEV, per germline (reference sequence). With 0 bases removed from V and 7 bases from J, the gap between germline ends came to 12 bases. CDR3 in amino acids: CASSLSGAVGGYTF. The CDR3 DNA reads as TGTGCCAGCAGTTTATCGGGAGCAGTGGGTGGCTACACCTTC.

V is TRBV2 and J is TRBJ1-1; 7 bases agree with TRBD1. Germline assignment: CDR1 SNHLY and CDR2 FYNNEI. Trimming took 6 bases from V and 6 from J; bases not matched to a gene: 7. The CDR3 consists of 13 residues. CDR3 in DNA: TGTGCCAGCAGCCGACAGGGTATTTCTGAAGCTTTCTTT. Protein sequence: CASSRQGISEAFF.